Below are 16 T cell receptor beta chains sequenced from a single sample in a study of blood T cell repertoires in COVID-19. Assay used: immunoSEQ multiplex PCR; TCRdb lists only in-frame clones, some missing. This sample has under 300,000 clones; approximately 83% occur once, and the top ten carry 13%. The sequenced material came from peripheral blood. These receptors all stem from a human donor in a cohort sampled during active COVID-19.

The J gene is TRBJ2-5, the V gene TRBV4-3, with D maybe TRBD2 (6 bases). CDR1 is LGHNA, CDR2 YSLEER, per germline. V was clipped by 1 base and J by 1 base, with 10 bases between them. This CDR3 spans 15 amino acids. The DNA of the CDR3 is TGCGCCAGCAGCCAAGGTGGGGGGACCCAAGAGACCCAGTACTTC. Its protein is CASSQGGGTQETQYF.

This clone was seen once. This chain links TRBV7-2 with TRBJ2-3; possibly TRBD2 for D (5 bases). The V end lost 4 bases, the J end lost 0 bases, and 8 bases lay between the germline ends. This CDR3 is built from 14 residues. Per germline, CDR1 SGHTA and CDR2 FQGNSA. The CDR3 bases are TGTGCCAGCAGCTCGGGATCTAGCACAGATACGCAGTATTTT. Amino acid sequence: CASSSGSSTDTQYF.

The CDR3: CASSVAGSGNTEAFF. The CDR3 bases are TGTGCCAGCTCCGTGGCGGGTTCAGGGAACACTGAAGCTTTCTTT. The chain joins TRBV18 to TRBJ1-1; no reliable D call. The CDR3 covers 15 residues. Germline lookup yields CDR1 KGHSH and CDR2 LQKENI. V lost 6 bases to trimming and J lost 1 base, with 15 bases between them.

The V and J genes are TRBV5-1 and TRBJ2-1; 9 nucleotides match TRBD2. Germline trimming cut 2 bases from V and 12 bases from J; bases unmatched to any gene: 12. Germline CDR1 reads SGHRS; CDR2 reads YFSETQ. This CDR3 comprises 15 residues. The CDR3 reads CASSLGAAGGLGQFF. CDR3 nucleotides: TGCGCCAGCAGCTTAGGTGCAGCGGGAGGCCTGGGGCAGTTCTTC.

About this clone: Other DNA sequences in this specimen translate into the identical CDR3. V usage is TRBV6-6 and J usage is TRBJ1-5; 7 bases line up with TRBD1. Per germline, CDR1 MNHNY and CDR2 SVGAGI (reference sequence). The length of the CDR3 is 13 residues. V shed 5 bases and J 4 bases; nucleotides not matched to a gene: 2. In DNA, the CDR3 is TGTGCCAGCAGTACAGGGGCGAATCAGCCCCAGCATTTT. It yields the protein CASSTGANQPQHF.

The rearrangement joins TRBV29-1 to TRBJ2-3; D is ambiguous. V was pared by 6 bases and J by 0 bases, with 10 bases between. The CDR3 consists of 13 residues. Germline V gene sequence: CDR1 SQVTM, CDR2 ANQGSEA. The CDR3 here is CSVNYPSTDTQYF. The CDR3 nucleotides read TGCAGCGTAAACTATCCTAGCACAGATACGCAGTATTTT.

This chain links TRBV6-5 with TRBJ1-2; TRBD1 aligns across 10 bases. The CDR3 spans 15 residues. Per germline, CDR1 MNHEY and CDR2 SVGAGI. J gave up 7 bases and V 7 bases, and 12 bases lay outside the gene matches. Written as DNA, the CDR3 is TGTGCCAGCACGCAAAACCGGGACAGGGGTTCTGGCTACACCTTC. It codes for CASTQNRDRGSGYTF.

V is TRBV2 and J is TRBJ2-1; TRBD2 aligns across 8 bases. With V trimmed by 4 bases and J by 3 bases, 8 bases remained unmatched. The CDR3 extends over 16 amino acids. Germline V gives CDR1 SNHLY, CDR2 FYNNEI. The CDR3 DNA reads as TGTGCCAGCAGTGGTAGACGGGAGGGCATCTACAATGAGCAGTTCTTC. It is translated as CASSGRREGIYNEQFF. Filled out from reference TRBV2 and TRBJ2-1, the complete variable domain reads EPEVTQTPSHQVTQMGQEVILRCVPISNHLYFYWYRQILGQKVEFLVSFYNNEISEKSEIFDDQFSVERPDGSNFTLKIRSTKLEDSAMYFCASSGRREGIYNEQFFGPGTRLTVL.

The chain employs TRBV3-1 (or the pseudogene TRBV3-2) and TRBJ2-1; 9 bases are a match to TRBD2. CDR3 size: 16 residues. Germline loops: CDR1 LGHDT, CDR2 YNNKEL (reference sequence). Losses at the gene ends were 1 base for V and 6 bases for J; bases not matched to a gene: 7. This chain's CDR3 is CASSQGAGGASNEQFF. The DNA of the CDR3 is TGTGCCAGCAGCCAAGGGGCGGGAGGGGCTAGCAATGAGCAGTTCTTC.

The rearrangement uses TRBV19 and TRBJ2-2; TRBD2 aligns across 7 bases. J gave up 9 bases and V 5 bases, and 3 bases lay outside the gene matches. The CDR3 loop spans 12 amino acids. Germline values: CDR1 LNHDA, CDR2 SQIVND (reference sequence). The CDR3 here is CASSRGGRELFF. In DNA, the CDR3 is TGTGCCAGTAGTCGCGGGGGAAGGGAGCTGTTTTTT. The whole variable domain, remainder taken from reference TRBV19 and TRBJ2-2, is DGGITQSPKYLFRKEGQNVTLSCEQNLNHDAMYWYRQDPGQGLRLIYYSQIVNDFQKGDIAEGYSVSREKKESFPLTVTSAQKNPTAFYLCASSRGGRELFFGEGSRLTVL.

The chain is built from TRBV7-2 and TRBJ1-2; maybe TRBD1 (5 bases). CDR1 is SGHTA and CDR2 is FQGNSA in the germline V gene. V was pared by 5 bases and J by 4 bases, with 17 bases between. The CDR3 consists of 15 residues. CDR3 sequence reads: CASSLTEINIYGYTF. The CDR3 DNA is TGTGCCAGCAGCCTGACAGAGATAAATATCTATGGCTACACCTTC. Combining the CDR3 with reference TRBV7-2 and TRBJ1-2 gives the whole variable domain GAGVSQSPSNKVTEKGKDVELRCDPISGHTALYWYRQSLGQGLEFLIYFQGNSAPDKSGLPSDRFSAERTGGSVSTLTIQRTQQEDSAVYLCASSLTEINIYGYTFGSGTRLTVV.

The chain carries TRBV5-4 and TRBJ2-7; D is possibly TRBD2 (5 bases). This CDR3 spans 14 amino acids. Germline-derived CDR1 and CDR2 are SGHNT and YYREEE (reference sequence). The ends were cut back, 2 bases at V and 6 bases at J, with 15 bases in the middle. For the CDR3, the DNA is TGTGCCAGCAGCTTCTCGATTCCGGGGAGCGAGCAGTACTTC. Protein product: CASSFSIPGSEQYF.

J is TRBJ2-5 and V is TRBV7-2, with 8 bases that match TRBD2. The CDR3 sequence is 16 residues long. CDR1 and CDR2 from the germline V gene are SGHTA and FQGNSA. V dropped 5 bases and J dropped 4; count of bases not matched to a gene: 12. The chain's CDR3 is CASSPIFSGGRETQYF. The CDR3 nucleotides read TGTGCCAGCAGCCCCATTTTCAGCGGGGGAAGAGAGACCCAGTACTTC.

The V call is TRBV19, the J call TRBJ1-1, with D maybe TRBD1 (5 bases). The CDR3 has 14 amino acids. Germline assignment: CDR1 LNHDA and CDR2 SQIVND (reference sequence). V was pared by 3 bases and J by 0 bases, with 8 bases between. This CDR3 reads CASSINRLNTEAFF. CDR3 DNA sequence: TGTGCCAGTAGTATCAACAGGTTGAACACTGAAGCTTTCTTT.

The chain joins TRBV12-3 or TRBV12-4 to TRBJ1-1; D ambiguous. The CDR3 consists of 13 residues. Deletions cut 5 bases from V and 5 bases from J, with 12 bases between. As DNA, the CDR3 is TGTGCCAGCAGTAAGACGCGGAAAACTGAAGCTTTCTTT. Its translation is CASSKTRKTEAFF.

J is TRBJ2-7 and V is TRBV6-1; TRBD1 is a possible D gene (6 bases). CDR1 is MNHNS and CDR2 is SASEGT in the germline V gene. The CDR3 is 18 amino acids. V was pared by 3 bases and J by 2 bases, with 23 bases between. The CDR3 region has the DNA TGTGCCAGCAGTGAGAGGGGACACTTTCTCGGTGGCACCTACGAGCAGTACTTC. Protein product: CASSERGHFLGGTYEQYF.